This TCR beta chain was captured in a study of cytomegalovirus exposure and HLA in healthy donors. With respect to this clone: The antigen remains undetermined.

The primer mix had 60 Vbeta and 13 Jbeta primers. Profiled with immunoSEQ multiplex PCR; TCRdb holds only in-frame clones, not every one. Seen here are almost 95,000 clones, 50% to 75% observed once, and the top ten hold around 4%. Whole-study findings and limits: Serostatus for CMV was the only available immune exposure information. Researchers reported from a later analysis that most CMV-associated TCR beta chains appeared HLA-restricted. Specificity of a few CMV-associated chains for CMV antigens was verified in vitro.

From germline, CDR1 is MNHEY and CDR2 SMNVEV (reference sequence). There are 13 residues in the CDR3. The V gene lost 7 bases and the J gene lost 9 bases, with 13 bases spanning the gap. The clonotype comes from a man aged 25 to 40 in good health and CMV-seronegative. The V gene is TRBV27, the J gene TRBJ1-6; D might be TRBD1 (6 bases). Sequencing used PBMCs. The CDR3 protein is CASNRRGSSPLHF. CDR3 nucleotide sequence: TGTGCCAGCAACCGCAGGGGAAGTTCACCCCTCCACTTT.